The text below deals with one T cell receptor beta chain. The antigen remains undetermined. PCR was performed using 60 Vbeta and 13 Jbeta primers. TCRdb keeps only in-frame clones here, not all; method: immunoSEQ multiplex PCR. The table records some 130,000 clones, around 63% of them present only once. This CDR3 region has 16 residues. V was shortened by 6 bases and J by 9 bases, with 24 bases between the two germline ends. The germline V gene encodes CDR1 ENHRY and CDR2 SYGVKD. This sample stems from a study of cytomegalovirus exposure and HLA in healthy donors. Study-wide findings and caveats: As a later analysis showed, a missense DCLRE1C variant was linked to trimming of TCR beta V- and J-genes.

The clonotype was recovered from a human donor in good health. The genes are TRBV10-3 and TRBJ2-1; D remains ambiguous. The material sequenced was PBMCs. The CDR3 bases are TGTGCCATCAGGACCGAGATTGGCGGAGATTTAGGTGAGCAGTTCTTC. This gives the protein CAIRTEIGGDLGEQFF.